This T cell receptor (beta chain) was sequenced for a study of T-cell reconstitution after alpha-beta-depleted transplantation in children. Study-wide results and caveats: At one year after transplant, newly produced T cells mostly accounted for T-cell counts and diversity. Recipient T cells and thymic progenitors that survived gave rise to the high TCRbeta diversity observed at day 60 in some patients. Reported findings indicate that, about two months after transplant, alpha-beta T cells came from several hundred expanded clones, which were derived from non-depleted graft cells.

The CDR3 covers 16 residues. Trimming stripped 6 bases from V and 0 bases from J, with 12 bases between. About this clonotype itself: Its cognate antigen is unknown.

Molecular barcoding with unique molecular identifiers was used for the TCRbeta library. Each CDR3 protein is one row after TCRdb ran MiXCR on the PCR reads. The data hold hundreds of thousands of distinct CDR3 sequences, with 10% to 15% observed a single time. This receptor was identified in a girl aged 2 to 9 with congenital amegakaryocytic thrombocytopenia, due to receive a stem cell transplant. The gene calls are TRBV12-3 or TRBV12-4 and TRBJ1-6, with D possibly being TRBD1 (5 bases). Source: PBMCs, taken before TCRalphabeta/CD19-depleted stem cell transplant. The CDR3 DNA sequence: TGTGCCAGCAGCTCCGGGGGGAGCTCCTATAATTCACCCCTCCACTTT. Translating gives CASSSGGSSYNSPLHF.